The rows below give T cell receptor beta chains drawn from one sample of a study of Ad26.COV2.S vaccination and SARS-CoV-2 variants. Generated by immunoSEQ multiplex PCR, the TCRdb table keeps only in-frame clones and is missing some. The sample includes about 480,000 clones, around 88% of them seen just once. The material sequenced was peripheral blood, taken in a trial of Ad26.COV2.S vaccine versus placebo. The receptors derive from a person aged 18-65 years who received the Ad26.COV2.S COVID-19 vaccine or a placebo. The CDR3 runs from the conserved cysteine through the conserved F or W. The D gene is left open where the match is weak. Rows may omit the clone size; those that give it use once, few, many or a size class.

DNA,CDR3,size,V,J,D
TGTGCCAGCAGGCCGAACAGGGGAAGCTCCTACGAGCAGTACTTC,CASRPNRGSSYEQYF,NA,TRBV28,TRBJ2-7,TRBD1
TGTGCCAGCAGCCCCGGGACTAGCGGGAGAAGCTACACCGGGGAGCTGTTTTTT,CASSPGTSGRSYTGELFF,NA,TRBV6-2/TRBV6-3,TRBJ2-2,TRBD2
TGTGCCAGCTCACCTGGCAGGGGTAATGAAAAACTGTTTTTT,CASSPGRGNEKLFF,NA,TRBV18,TRBJ1-4,NA
TGTGCCAGCAGTCCCGGGGGACAGATGAAATCGACTATAAACACAGATACGCAGTATTTT,CASSPGGQMKSTINTDTQYF,NA,TRBV28,TRBJ2-3,NA
TGTGCCAGCAGCTTCAGGGGTATGGACTATGGCTACACCTTC,CASSFRGMDYGYTF,NA,TRBV11-2,TRBJ1-2,NA
TGTGCCACCAGCAGAGCTAGCGGGAGTATGAATGAGCAGTTCTTC,CATSRASGSMNEQFF,NA,TRBV15,TRBJ2-1,TRBD2
TGTGCCAGCAGGGAACGGGGGACCTACGAGCAGTACTTC,CASRERGTYEQYF,NA,TRBV12-3/TRBV12-4,TRBJ2-7,NA
TGTGCCAGCAGCCAAGTATCACGGTCACCCCTCCACTTT,CASSQVSRSPLHF,NA,TRBV14,TRBJ1-6,NA
TGTGCCAGCCGAGGGACAGGGGAATCACCCCTCCACTTT,CASRGTGESPLHF,NA,TRBV6-5,TRBJ1-6,TRBD1
TGTGCCAGCAGTGACGGGCGGACTCTGGCTGGCTACACCTTC,CASSDGRTLAGYTF,NA,TRBV2,TRBJ1-2,NA
TGTGCCTGGAACCAGTTAACCAGTCAGCCCCAGCATTTT,CAWNQLTSQPQHF,NA,TRBV30,TRBJ1-5,NA
TGTGCCGGGGGACAGGCGGCTTCACCCCTCCACTTT,CAGGQAASPLHF,once,TRBV30,TRBJ1-6,TRBD1
TGTGCCAGCAGTTACTCCCGGACGACTGGGCAGTTCTTC,CASSYSRTTGQFF,NA,TRBV6-2/TRBV6-3,TRBJ2-1,NA
TGTGCCAGCAGTCAGAACGGACAGGGGAACGCCTACGAGCAGTACTTC,CASSQNGQGNAYEQYF,few,TRBV28,TRBJ2-7,TRBD1
TGTGCCAGCAGCGTAGATGCCGGAAAATCCTATGGCTACACCTTC,CASSVDAGKSYGYTF,few,TRBV9,TRBJ1-2,NA
TGTGCCAGCAGCTTGGTCGGAGATTTTAACTATGGCTACACCTTC,CASSLVGDFNYGYTF,NA,TRBV5-5,TRBJ1-2,NA
TGTGCCAGCAGCCCAGGACAGGGGGCGGGGGAGCGGGCCAACGTCCTGACTTTC,CASSPGQGAGERANVLTF,NA,TRBV9,TRBJ2-6,TRBD1
TGTGCCAGCAGTTACTCAAGGACAGGTCGCCCGTGTGGTGGCTACACCTTC,CASSYSRTGRPCGGYTF,NA,TRBV6-7,TRBJ1-2,TRBD1
TGTGCCAGCAGCTTCTACCAGTTACAAGAGACCCAGTACTTC,CASSFYQLQETQYF,NA,TRBV7-9,TRBJ2-5,NA
TGTGCCAGTAGTATTGCGGGCACTAGGTTCTTC,CASSIAGTRFF,once,TRBV19,TRBJ2-1,NA
TGCGCCAGCAGCCCGACCGGGGGGTCCGGGGAGCTGTTTTTT,CASSPTGGSGELFF,NA,TRBV5-1,TRBJ2-2,TRBD2
TGTGCCAGCAGTTTCCAGGGGCGGGCATTGTACTTC,CASSFQGRALYF,NA,TRBV28,TRBJ2-7,NA
TGCGCCAGCAGCTTCAGCGGCAGCTCCTACGAGCAGTACTTC,CASSFSGSSYEQYF,NA,TRBV5-1,TRBJ2-7,NA
TGCGCCAGCAGCTTCACAGGGATGGCTGAAGCTTTCTTT,CASSFTGMAEAFF,NA,TRBV5-1,TRBJ1-1,NA
TGTGCCAGCAGCCAGATCCTAGCGGTTGGGGAGCAGTTCTTC,CASSQILAVGEQFF,NA,TRBV14,TRBJ2-1,TRBD2